What follows are 18 T cell receptor beta chains derived from one specimen sequenced in a study of blood T cell repertoires in COVID-19. Assay: immunoSEQ multiplex PCR; the TCRdb copy retains only in-frame clones and omits some. The data show approximately 350,000 clones, about 90% seen once. Source material: peripheral blood. The receptors originated from a woman in her 70s with COVID-19, enrolled during active disease.

The count of this clone is one. The gene calls are TRBV10-3 and TRBJ1-2, with 7 nucleotides matching TRBD1. Per the germline V gene, CDR1 is ENHRY and CDR2 is SYGVKD. V shed 3 bases and J 2 bases; nucleotides not matched to a gene: 3. The CDR3 sequence is 14 residues long. CDR3 nucleotide sequence: TGTGCCATCAGTGACCCAGGGGGAAACTATGGCTACACCTTC. Protein: CAISDPGGNYGYTF.

Comments on this clone: The junction and the germline gene differ at one end; a read error may be behind it. The CDR3 loop reads CASSYSLTGSLF. CDR3 bases: TGTGCCAGCAGTTACTCGCTGACAGGGTCCCTCTTC. This chain joins TRBV6-5 and TRBJ2-7, with 7 bases identical to TRBD1. The CDR3 contains 12 residues. Per germline, CDR1 MNHEY and CDR2 SVGAGI.

This chain uses TRBV19 with TRBJ2-3; possible D gene TRBD1, 5 bases. Germline V gene data show CDR1 as LNHDA and CDR2 as SQIVND (reference sequence). CDR3 length: 13 amino acids. V gave up 4 bases and J gave up 9 bases, with 14 bases separating them. The CDR3 coding sequence is TGTGCCAGTAGTACAGAAGGCCCAGGGACGCAGTATTTT. Translated, it gives CASSTEGPGTQYF.

The genes are TRBV9 and TRBJ2-5; 11 positions agree with TRBD2. Per germline, CDR1 SGDLS and CDR2 YYNGEE. The CDR3 runs 15 residues. V was clipped by 3 bases and J by 5 bases; unmatched bases: 6. CDR3 coding DNA: TGTGCCAGCAGCGCCCTAGCGGGGGGATGGGAGACCCAGTACTTC. It is translated as CASSALAGGWETQYF.

The chain carries TRBV19 and TRBJ2-2; 8 bases agree with TRBD2. This CDR3 contains 14 residues. Germline V gene data show CDR1 as LNHDA and CDR2 as SQIVND (reference sequence). Losses at the gene ends were 6 bases for V and 4 bases for J; bases not matched to a gene: 4. In DNA, the CDR3 is TGTGCCAGTAGAACCCGGGGGGGCACCGGGGAGCTGTTTTTT. As protein: CASRTRGGTGELFF.

Regarding this clone: Other DNA sequences from this sample encode an identical CDR3 as well. The V and J genes are TRBV6-5 and TRBJ1-2; 10 positions match TRBD1. CDR3 length equals 15 residues. Germline-derived CDR1 and CDR2 are MNHEY and SVGAGI. V shed 2 bases and J 2 bases; nucleotides not matched to a gene: 2. The CDR3 is CASSYRDRGNYGYTF. CDR3 in DNA: TGTGCCAGCAGTTACCGGGACAGGGGCAACTATGGCTACACCTTC.

The chain employs TRBV5-6 and TRBJ2-3, with 10 bases identical to TRBD1. Germline-derived CDR1 and CDR2 are SGHDT and YYEEEE. With V trimmed by 7 bases and J by 4 bases, 3 bases remained unmatched. The CDR3 is 13 residues long. In DNA, the CDR3 is TGTGCCAGCGGACAGGGGGAGTCAGATACGCAGTATTTT. As protein: CASGQGESDTQYF.

CDR3 sequence (DNA): TGTGCCAGCAACAGGGGGCTCAATCAGCCCCAGCATTTT. The encoded protein is CASNRGLNQPQHF. The chain employs TRBV19 and TRBJ1-5; 9 bases align to TRBD1. V gave up 9 bases and J gave up 3 bases; unmatched junction bases: 3. Germline-derived CDR1 and CDR2 are LNHDA and SQIVND (reference sequence). The CDR3 runs to 13 residues.

In nucleotides, the CDR3 is TGTGCCAGCAGATTATCAGGGTCCAGCAACACCATATATTTT. Protein: CASRLSGSSNTIYF. V and J are TRBV7-9 and TRBJ1-3, with a weak D call TRBD1 (5 bases). The CDR3 consists of 14 residues. The germline V gene encodes CDR1 SEHNR and CDR2 FQNEAQ (reference sequence). Trimming took off 6 bases at V and 7 bases at J, with 16 bases between the two ends.

The chain links TRBV27 to TRBJ1-2; D is ambiguous. V was pared by 0 bases and J by 4 bases, with 9 bases between. Germline values: CDR1 MNHEY, CDR2 SMNVEV (reference sequence). The CDR3 runs to 14 residues. CDR3 coding DNA: TGTGCCAGCAGTTTATCCTCCGGGTTCTATGGCTACACCTTC. This sequence encodes CASSLSSGFYGYTF.

The rearrangement joins TRBV6-6 to TRBJ2-7; D is unresolved. The CDR3 totals 14 residues. The V gene lost 0 bases and the J gene lost 6 bases, with 12 bases spanning the gap. CDR1 and CDR2 from the germline V gene are MNHNY and SVGAGI (reference sequence). In DNA form, the CDR3 reads TGTGCCAGCAGTTACTCCTCGCGTTTAGCCGAGCAGTACTTC. Its protein product is CASSYSSRLAEQYF.

This chain uses TRBV19 with TRBJ1-5; no firm D call. The CDR3 totals 12 residues. Trimming left V 1 base short and J 7 bases short, with 5 bases between. The germline CDR1 and CDR2 sequences are LNHDA and SQIVND (reference sequence). As DNA, the CDR3 is TGTGCCAGTAGTATAGGGGCCCAGCCCCAGCATTTT. It specifies CASSIGAQPQHF.

This chain links TRBV12-5 with TRBJ2-2; TRBD1 aligns across 8 bases. Germline V lookup: CDR1 LGHNT, CDR2 FRNRAP. The CDR3 is 17 amino acids. Trimming took 2 bases from V and 0 from J; bases not matched to a gene: 5. This CDR3 is CASGLPRQGPNTGELFF. The CDR3 DNA follows: TGTGCTAGTGGTTTGCCCCGACAGGGGCCGAACACCGGGGAGCTGTTTTTT.

The rearrangement joins TRBV7-2 to TRBJ2-5; a weak D match, TRBD2 (5 bases). The CDR3 spans 13 residues. V was cut by 11 bases and J by 4 bases, with 17 bases left in between. Per germline, CDR1 SGHTA and CDR2 FQGNSA. The CDR3 nucleotides are TGTGCCGCAGGCGGCATGAGGGTAGAGACCCAGTACTTC. Encoded protein: CAAGGMRVETQYF. The entire variable domain, with the rest obtained from reference TRBV7-2 and TRBJ2-5, is as follows: GAGVSQSPSNKVTEKGKDVELRCDPISGHTALYWYRQSLGQGLEFLIYFQGNSAPDKSGLPSDRFSAERTGGSVSTLTIQRTQQEDSAVYLCAAGGMRVETQYFGPGTRLLVL.

This chain connects TRBV5-1 to TRBJ1-6; unclear D gene. Germline V CDR1 and CDR2: SGHRS, YFSETQ. The V and J ends lost 4 bases and 7 bases respectively, with 9 bases between them. The CDR3 has 13 amino acids. Here the CDR3 DNA reads TGCGCCAGCAGCCCTGCGGGGAATTCACCCCTCCACTTT. This gives the protein CASSPAGNSPLHF. The full variable domain, in which reference TRBV5-1 and TRBJ1-6 provide the parts outside the CDR3, is KAGVTQTPRYLIKTRGQQVTLSCSPISGHRSVSWYQQTPGQGLQFLFEYFSETQRNKGNFPGRFSGRQFSNSRSEMNVSTLELGDSALYLCASSPAGNSPLHFGNGTRLTVT.

The chain has TRBV18 and TRBJ1-1; 10 bases match TRBD1. Unmatched junction bases numbered 6, after V lost 1 base and J lost 1 base. This CDR3 is 17 amino acids long. Germline CDR1 KGHSH, CDR2 LQKENI. The CDR3 here is CASSPRQGARGNTEAFF. The CDR3 nucleotides read TGTGCCAGCTCACCACGACAGGGGGCAAGAGGGAACACTGAAGCTTTCTTT.

This clone was recorded a few times. The gene calls are TRBV5-1 and TRBJ1-4; possible D gene TRBD1, 5 bases. Trimming took off 1 base at V and 3 bases at J, with 10 bases between the two ends. The CDR3 sequence is 15 residues long. CDR1 is SGHRS and CDR2 is YFSETQ in the germline V gene. CDR3 DNA sequence: TGCGCCAGCAGCTTGACCAGGGCCCCTAATGAAAAACTGTTTTTT. This gives the protein CASSLTRAPNEKLFF.

The chain has TRBV5-1 and TRBJ2-3; the D gene is possibly TRBD2 (7 bases). V dropped 3 bases and J dropped 5 bases, with 19 bases sitting between them. The CDR3 consists of 16 residues. Germline V gives CDR1 SGHRS, CDR2 YFSETQ. The CDR3 DNA reads TGCGCCAGCAGCTCCCCCATGGGGGGGGCGGGAGATACGCAGTATTTT. Its translation is CASSSPMGGAGDTQYF. Complete variable domain (other parts from reference TRBV5-1 and TRBJ2-3): KAGVTQTPRYLIKTRGQQVTLSCSPISGHRSVSWYQQTPGQGLQFLFEYFSETQRNKGNFPGRFSGRQFSNSRSEMNVSTLELGDSALYLCASSSPMGGAGDTQYFGPGTRLTVL.